These T cell receptor beta chains were read from a single sample in a study of blood T cell repertoires in COVID-19. This table comes from immunoSEQ multiplex PCR, and its TCRdb copy is limited to in-frame clones, with some not included. The profile shows 99,000 or so clones, over 80% of them singletons. Sequencing was carried out using peripheral blood. The receptors were sampled from a man between 65 and 85 years old with active or convalescent COVID-19. CDR3s include the opening cysteine and the closing phenylalanine or tryptophan. A D gene is named only where the DNA matches it firmly. Where a row states a size, it is once, few, many or the class of an expanded clone; other rows omit it.

j_gene | abundance | d_gene | v_gene | CDR3nt | CDR3aa
TRBJ2-7 | NA | NA | TRBV6-2/TRBV6-3 | TGTGCCAGCAGTTACTCGAGGGTAGACCACTCCTACGAGCAGTACTTC | CASSYSRVDHSYEQYF
TRBJ2-1 | NA | TRBD1 | TRBV9 | TGTGCCAGCAACGGACAGGGGTTCTGGAATGAGCAGTTCTTC | CASNGQGFWNEQFF
TRBJ2-3 | few | TRBD1 | TRBV11-2 | TGTGCCAGCAGCCCAGGACAGGGTAGCACAGATACGCAGTATTTT | CASSPGQGSTDTQYF
TRBJ2-2 | NA | TRBD1 | TRBV6-1 | TGTGCCAGCAGTGTTTCGTGGACAGGGGGCATCGGGGAGCTGTTTTTT | CASSVSWTGGIGELFF
TRBJ1-1 | NA | NA | TRBV7-9 | TGTGCCAGCAGCGCACAGGGTTGGAACACTGAAGCTTTCTTT | CASSAQGWNTEAFF
TRBJ1-1 | few | NA | TRBV12-3/TRBV12-4 | TGTGCCAGCAGCCCCGGGGGCACTGAAGCTTTCTTT | CASSPGGTEAFF
TRBJ1-6 | NA | NA | TRBV6-6 | TGTGCCAGCAGTTACTCGACTCCCGGTTCACCCCTCCACTTT | CASSYSTPGSPLHF
TRBJ2-4 | NA | TRBD1 | TRBV6-5 | TGTGCCAGCAGTAGCCACAGGGGGCCCAAAAACATTCAGTACTTC | CASSSHRGPKNIQYF
TRBJ2-2 | NA | TRBD2 | TRBV18 | TGTGCCAGCTCACCGGCCGGGCTAGCGGGGGTCACCGGGGAGCTGTTTTTT | CASSPAGLAGVTGELFF
TRBJ2-1 | NA | NA | TRBV19 | TGTGCCAGTAATAATAGACAGTACCCCTACAATGAGCAGTTCTTC | CASNNRQYPYNEQFF
TRBJ1-5 | NA | TRBD1 | TRBV6-6 | TGTGCCAGCAGCTCGGGACAGGGGGAAAATCAGCCCCAGCATTTT | CASSSGQGENQPQHF
TRBJ1-5 | NA | NA | TRBV21-1 | TGTGCCAGCAGCAAAGAAGGGGTCGGGGGGCTAGGCAATCAGCCCCAGCATTTT | CASSKEGVGGLGNQPQHF
TRBJ2-6 | NA | NA | TRBV7-2 | TGTGCCAGCAGCCCGGAAGGGGCAGTGGGGGCCAACGTCCTGACTTTC | CASSPEGAVGANVLTF
TRBJ2-7 | NA | NA | TRBV7-2 | TGTGCCAGCAGCTTAGCGGGGGGGCGGGAGCAGTACTTC | CASSLAGGREQYF
TRBJ2-7 | NA | NA | TRBV18 | TGTGCCAGCTCACCTTACAGGGATTCTTACGAGCAGTACTTC | CASSPYRDSYEQYF
TRBJ2-1 | NA | NA | TRBV28 | TGTGCCAGCAGTGACCCCGCCGGGGGGCGGTACAATGAGCAGTTCTTC | CASSDPAGGRYNEQFF
TRBJ2-1 | NA | TRBD2 | TRBV6-5 | TGTGCCAGCAACCCCAGCGGGGCCCCTTACAATGAGCAGTTCTTC | CASNPSGAPYNEQFF
TRBJ2-5 | NA | TRBD2 | TRBV4-1 | TGCGCCAGCAGCCAAGCGTTGACTAGCGGCCAAGAGACCCAGTACTTC | CASSQALTSGQETQYF
TRBJ2-3 | NA | NA | TRBV28 | TGTGCCAGCAGTACTCGACCAGGCATCGGCACAGATACGCAGTATTTT | CASSTRPGIGTDTQYF
TRBJ2-2 | NA | NA | TRBV3-1/TRBV3-2 | TGTGCCAGCAGCCAAGTATACATAACCGGGGAGCTGTTTTTT | CASSQVYITGELFF
TRBJ1-6 | NA | NA | TRBV2 | TGTGCCAGCAGCGCTAACGGGGGTTATAATTCACCCCTCCACTTT | CASSANGGYNSPLHF
TRBJ2-3 | NA | NA | TRBV7-3 | TGTGCCAGCAGCATCGGGTACACAGATACGCAGTATTTT | CASSIGYTDTQYF
TRBJ2-7 | NA | TRBD1 | TRBV7-2 | TGTGCCAGCAGCCTTAGACAGGGTAACTACGAGCAGTACTTC | CASSLRQGNYEQYF
TRBJ2-5 | NA | TRBD2 | TRBV2 | TGTGCCAGCGAGGTAGCGGGGGGGCAAGAGACCCAGTACTTC | CASEVAGGQETQYF
TRBJ2-7 | NA | TRBD2 | TRBV13 | TGTGCCAGCAGCTTAGTGGGAGGGGACGAGCAGTACTTC | CASSLVGGDEQYF
TRBJ2-6 | NA | NA | TRBV4-2 | TGTGCCAGCAGCCTCAGGGCGCTCGACTCTGGGGCCAACGTCCTGACTTTC | CASSLRALDSGANVLTF
TRBJ2-3 | NA | NA | TRBV28 | TGTGCCAGCAGAGTCGGGGGGCTAGATACGCAGTATTTT | CASRVGGLDTQYF
TRBJ2-7 | NA | TRBD1 | TRBV30 | TGTGCCTGGAGTTCCGGGACAGGTAATTCCGAGCAGTACTTC | CAWSSGTGNSEQYF
TRBJ1-5 | NA | TRBD1 | TRBV27 | TGTGCCAGCAGGGGGACAGGAGGGAATCAGCCCCAGCATTTT | CASRGTGGNQPQHF
TRBJ2-5 | NA | NA | TRBV30 | TGTGCCTGGGTCAACTCGGGTCAGGAGACCCAGTACTTC | CAWVNSGQETQYF
TRBJ1-4 | NA | NA | TRBV18 | TGTGCCAGCTCGAGCGAGAGACGACAGAATGAAAAACTGTTTTTT | CASSSERRQNEKLFF
TRBJ1-3 | NA | NA | TRBV5-4 | TGTGCCAGCAGCTTGGCCGGGACAAACGCTGGAAACACCATATATTTT | CASSLAGTNAGNTIYF
TRBJ1-3 | NA | NA | TRBV6-5 | TGTGCCAGCAGCAATACATCCCCTGGAAACACCATATATTTT | CASSNTSPGNTIYF
TRBJ2-2 | NA | NA | TRBV6-1 | TGTGCCAGCAGTGAATTAGTAGTGGCCGGGGAGCTGTTTTTT | CASSELVVAGELFF
TRBJ2-3 | NA | NA | TRBV12-3/TRBV12-4 | TGTGCCAGCAACTTACAGGGATTAGATACGCAGTATTTT | CASNLQGLDTQYF
TRBJ1-5 | many | NA | TRBV19 | TGTGCCAGTAGTACACAAGACTTTTATAGCAATCAGCCCCAGCATTTT | CASSTQDFYSNQPQHF
TRBJ2-5 | NA | TRBD1 | TRBV4-3 | TGCGCCAGCAGCCAAGAGGCGACAGGGAAAGAGACCCAGTACTTC | CASSQEATGKETQYF
TRBJ2-7 | NA | TRBD1 | TRBV7-2 | TGTGCCAGCAGCTTTGCCTCGACAGGGCCGTACGAGCAGTACTTC | CASSFASTGPYEQYF
TRBJ2-3 | NA | NA | TRBV30 | TGTGCCTGGAGTCCGGGGGCAGATACGCAGTATTTT | CAWSPGADTQYF
TRBJ1-4 | NA | NA | TRBV30 | TGTGCCTGGAGCTTGGGCCCCTTGGCGGAAAAACTGTTTTTT | CAWSLGPLAEKLFF
TRBJ2-1 | once | TRBD2 | TRBV2 | TGTGCCAGCAGTGGGCTAGCGGGTGGGGAGCAGTTCTTC | CASSGLAGGEQFF
TRBJ2-3 | once | NA | TRBV11-3 | TGTGCCAGCAGCTTAAGTAGAAGCACAGATACGCAGTATTTT | CASSLSRSTDTQYF
TRBJ2-5 | NA | TRBD2 | TRBV10-3 | TGTGCCATCAGTGGGGGACTAGCGGGGGGCCAAGAGACCCAGTACTTC | CAISGGLAGGQETQYF
TRBJ2-3 | NA | NA | TRBV29-1 | TGCAGCGGCACTGGGGGGGCGAGCGGGGGCACAGATACGCAGTATTTT | CSGTGGASGGTDTQYF
TRBJ2-5 | NA | TRBD2 | TRBV24-1 | TGTGCCACCAGTGTCACTAGCGGGGGGCAAGAGACCCAGTACTTC | CATSVTSGGQETQYF
TRBJ1-2 | NA | TRBD1 | TRBV30 | TGTGCCTGGAGTCCGAGGACAGGCGACTACACCTTC | CAWSPRTGDYTF